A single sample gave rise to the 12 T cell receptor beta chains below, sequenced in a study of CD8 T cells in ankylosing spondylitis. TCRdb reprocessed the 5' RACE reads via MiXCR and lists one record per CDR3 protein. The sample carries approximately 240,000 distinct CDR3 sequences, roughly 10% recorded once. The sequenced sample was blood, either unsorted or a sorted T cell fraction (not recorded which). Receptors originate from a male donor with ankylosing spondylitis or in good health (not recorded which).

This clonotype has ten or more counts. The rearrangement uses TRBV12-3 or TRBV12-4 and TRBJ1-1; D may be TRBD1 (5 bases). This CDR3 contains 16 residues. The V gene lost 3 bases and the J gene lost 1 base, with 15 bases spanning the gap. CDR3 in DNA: TGTGCCAGCAGTTTGGGGCCGGAAGCTACGAACACTGAAGCTTTCTTT. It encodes CASSLGPEATNTEAFF.

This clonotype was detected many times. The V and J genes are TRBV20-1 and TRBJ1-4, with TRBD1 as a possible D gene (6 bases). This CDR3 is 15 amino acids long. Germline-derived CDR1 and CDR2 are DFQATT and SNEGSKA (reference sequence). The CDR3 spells CRAEGFPGQNEKLFF. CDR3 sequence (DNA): TGCAGGGCGGAGGGTTTTCCGGGACAAAATGAAAAACTGTTTTTT.

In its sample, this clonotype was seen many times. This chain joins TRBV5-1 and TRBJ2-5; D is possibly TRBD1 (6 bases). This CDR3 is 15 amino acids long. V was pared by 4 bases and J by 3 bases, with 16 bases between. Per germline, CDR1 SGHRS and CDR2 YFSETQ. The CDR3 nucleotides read TGCGCCAGCAGCAAGACAGGTCGCGTCGAAGAGACCCAGTACTTC. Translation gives CASSKTGRVEETQYF.

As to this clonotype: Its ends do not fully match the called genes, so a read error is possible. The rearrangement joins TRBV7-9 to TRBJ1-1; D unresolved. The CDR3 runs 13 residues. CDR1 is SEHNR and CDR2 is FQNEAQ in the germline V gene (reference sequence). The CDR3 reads CASSLAGSTKAFF. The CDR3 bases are TGTGCCAGCAGCTTAGCGGGGAGCACTAAAGCTTTCTTT.

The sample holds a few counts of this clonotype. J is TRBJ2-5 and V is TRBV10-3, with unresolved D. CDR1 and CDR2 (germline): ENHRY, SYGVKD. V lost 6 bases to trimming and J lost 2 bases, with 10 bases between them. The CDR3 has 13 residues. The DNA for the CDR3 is TGTGCCATCAGGACCGGGCCTCAAGAGACCCAGTACTTC. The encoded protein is CAIRTGPQETQYF.

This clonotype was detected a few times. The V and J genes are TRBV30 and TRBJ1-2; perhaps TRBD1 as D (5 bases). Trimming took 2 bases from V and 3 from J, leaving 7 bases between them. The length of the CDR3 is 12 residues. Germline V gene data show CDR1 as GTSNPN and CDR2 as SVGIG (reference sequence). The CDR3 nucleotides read TGTGCCTGGAGTCAGACAGACTATGGCTACACCTTC. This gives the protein CAWSQTDYGYTF. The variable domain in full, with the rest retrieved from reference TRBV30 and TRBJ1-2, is SQTIHQWPATLVQPVGSPLSLECTVEGTSNPNLYWYRQAAGRGLQLLFYSVGIGQISSEVPQNLSASRPQDRQFILSSKKLLLSDSGFYLCAWSQTDYGYTFGSGTRLTVV.

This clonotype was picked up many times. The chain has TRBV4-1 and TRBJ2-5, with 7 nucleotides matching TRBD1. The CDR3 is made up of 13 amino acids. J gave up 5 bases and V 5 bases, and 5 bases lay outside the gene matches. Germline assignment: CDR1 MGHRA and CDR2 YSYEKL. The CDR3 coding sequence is TGCGCCAGCAGCTTACAGGGGCGGGAGACCCAGTACTTC. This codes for CASSLQGRETQYF.

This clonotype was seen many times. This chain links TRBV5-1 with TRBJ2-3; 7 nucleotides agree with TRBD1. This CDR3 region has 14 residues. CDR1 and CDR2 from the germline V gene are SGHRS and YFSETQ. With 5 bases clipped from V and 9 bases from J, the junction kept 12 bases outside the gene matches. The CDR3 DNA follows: TGCGCCAGCAGGGGGTCCTCCGGGACAGCAACGCAGTATTTT. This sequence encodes CASRGSSGTATQYF.

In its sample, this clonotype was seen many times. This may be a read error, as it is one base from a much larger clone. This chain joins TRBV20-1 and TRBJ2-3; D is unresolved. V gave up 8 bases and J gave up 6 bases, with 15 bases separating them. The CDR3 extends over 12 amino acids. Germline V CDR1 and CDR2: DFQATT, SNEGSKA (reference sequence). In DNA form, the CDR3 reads TGCAGTTTGACCCGAGAAACGGATACGCAGTATTTT. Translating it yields CSLTRETDTQYF.

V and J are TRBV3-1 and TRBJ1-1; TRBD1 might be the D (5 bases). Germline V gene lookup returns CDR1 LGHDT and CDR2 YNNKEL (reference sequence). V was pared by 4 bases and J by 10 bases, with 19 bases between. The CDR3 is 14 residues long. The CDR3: CASSPPGTANGAFF. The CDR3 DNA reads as TGTGCCAGCAGCCCCCCCGGGACGGCTAACGGAGCTTTCTTT.

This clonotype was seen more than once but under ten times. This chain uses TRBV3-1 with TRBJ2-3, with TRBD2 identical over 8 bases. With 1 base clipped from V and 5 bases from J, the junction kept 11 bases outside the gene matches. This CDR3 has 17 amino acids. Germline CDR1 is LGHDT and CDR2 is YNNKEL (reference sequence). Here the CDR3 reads CASSQVFSGGAGDTQYF. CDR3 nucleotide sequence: TGTGCCAGCAGCCAAGTATTTTCCGGGGGGGCTGGAGATACGCAGTATTTT.

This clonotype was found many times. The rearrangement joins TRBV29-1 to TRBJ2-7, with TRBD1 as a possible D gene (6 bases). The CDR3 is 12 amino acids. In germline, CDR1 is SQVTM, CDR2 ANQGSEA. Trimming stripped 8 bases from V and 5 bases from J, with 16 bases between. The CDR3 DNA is TGCAGCTTCTCTTATACAGGGAACGAGCAGTACTTC. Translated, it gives CSFSYTGNEQYF.